Listed below are T cell receptor beta chains from one sample, sequenced in a study of cytomegalovirus exposure and HLA in healthy donors. The repertoire was sequenced with immunoSEQ multiplex PCR; TCRdb's copy has only in-frame clones and lacks some. This sample has about 170,000 clones; 85% to 90% occur once, and the top ten carry 1.4%. Specimen: PBMCs. These TCRs come from a woman aged 25 to 39 in good health and CMV-seronegative. Each CDR3 is given with its conserved first and last residue. A D gene is named only where the DNA matches it firmly. Expanded clones get a size class; other rows say once, few or many, or leave the size out.

-	TRBD1	TRBV15	TRBJ1-5	CATSRGGGSSQPQHF	TGTGCCACCAGCAGAGGAGGGGGCTCAAGTCAGCCCCAGCATTTT
-	TRBD2	TRBV30	TRBJ2-1	CAWSIPAGGPSGVDEQFF	TGTGCCTGGAGTATTCCAGCGGGGGGGCCTTCAGGGGTCGATGAGCAGTTCTTC
-	TRBD1	TRBV9	TRBJ2-1	CASSPRGQGAYNEQFF	TGTGCCAGCAGCCCTCGGGGACAGGGGGCCTACAATGAGCAGTTCTTC
-	-	TRBV19	TRBJ1-5	CASSILGGQPQHF	TGTGCCAGTAGTATACTCGGGGGTCAGCCCCAGCATTTT
-	TRBD1	TRBV10-3	TRBJ2-6	CAISESLMTGSGANVLTF	TGTGCCATCAGTGAGTCTCTAATGACAGGGTCTGGGGCCAACGTCCTGACTTTC
-	-	TRBV19	TRBJ2-7	CASSDNFYEQYF	TGTGCCAGTAGCGACAATTTCTACGAGCAGTACTTC
-	TRBD2	TRBV5-4	TRBJ2-3	CASSFPGTSGGADTQYF	TGTGCCAGCAGCTTTCCCGGGACTAGCGGGGGGGCGGATACGCAGTATTTT
-	TRBD1	TRBV10-3	TRBJ2-4	CAISEGRTGENIQYF	TGTGCCATCAGTGAGGGGCGGACAGGGGAAAACATTCAGTACTTC
-	-	TRBV6-5	TRBJ2-5	CASSYSGTLQETQYF	TGTGCCAGCAGTTACTCGGGGACACTACAAGAGACCCAGTACTTC
-	-	TRBV27	TRBJ1-5	CASSPTIKGYQPQHF	TGTGCCAGCAGTCCAACAATTAAGGGGTATCAGCCCCAGCATTTT
-	TRBD1	TRBV27	TRBJ2-2	CASKGQGALTGELFF	TGTGCCAGCAAGGGACAGGGGGCCCTCACCGGGGAGCTGTTTTTT
-	-	TRBV11-2	TRBJ2-7	CASSLDTSYEQYF	TGTGCCAGCAGCTTGGACACCTCCTACGAGCAGTACTTC
-	-	TRBV5-6	TRBJ2-7	CASSNPQGYEQYF	TGTGCCAGCAGCAACCCTCAGGGTTACGAGCAGTACTTC
-	-	TRBV7-2	TRBJ2-5	CASSTHLARKETQYF	TGTGCCAGCAGCACCCACCTAGCGCGGAAGGAGACCCAGTACTTC
once	TRBD1	TRBV2	TRBJ1-1	CASSATGGTEAFF	TGTGCCAGCAGTGCAACAGGGGGCACTGAAGCTTTCTTT
-	TRBD1	TRBV6-5	TRBJ1-1	CASNRGPQAEAFF	TGTGCCAGCAACAGGGGGCCCCAGGCTGAAGCTTTCTTT
-	-	TRBV9	TRBJ2-6	CASSVDPYSGANVLTF	TGTGCCAGCAGCGTAGATCCCTACTCTGGGGCCAACGTCCTGACTTTC
-	TRBD1	TRBV13	TRBJ2-3	CASSSDRGSTDTQYF	TGTGCCAGCAGCTCAGACAGGGGCAGCACAGATACGCAGTATTTT
-	-	TRBV27	TRBJ2-7	CASSFLGRTYDEQYF	TGTGCCAGCAGTTTTTTGGGGAGAACTTACGACGAGCAGTACTTC
once	TRBD1	TRBV19	TRBJ1-2	CASSIRGPNYGYTF	TGTGCCAGTAGTATCAGGGGGCCTAACTATGGCTACACCTTC
-	TRBD1	TRBV6-5	TRBJ2-5	CASSPETGVGETQYF	TGTGCCAGCAGTCCGGAGACAGGGGTTGGAGAGACCCAGTACTTC
-	-	TRBV23-1	TRBJ1-6	CASSQRTASSYNSPLHF	TGCGCCAGCAGTCAGCGGACAGCGTCTTCCTATAATTCACCCCTCCACTTT
-	-	TRBV27	TRBJ1-2	CASSSTPPYGYTF	TGTGCCAGCAGTTCCACTCCCCCATATGGCTACACCTTC
-	-	TRBV5-1	TRBJ1-2	CASRPQSRLGYTF	TGCGCCAGCCGCCCCCAGTCCCGCTTGGGCTACACCTTC
-	TRBD2	TRBV4-1	TRBJ2-1	CASSRLAGTSGDSYNEQFF	TGCGCCAGCAGCCGACTAGCCGGGACTAGCGGCGATTCCTACAATGAGCAGTTCTTC
-	TRBD1	TRBV27	TRBJ2-5	CASSPFGQDGETQYF	TGTGCCAGCAGCCCCTTCGGACAGGACGGGGAGACCCAGTACTTC
-	-	TRBV18	TRBJ2-1	CASSQGRNEQFF	TGTGCCAGCTCACAGGGGCGGAATGAGCAGTTCTTC
-	-	TRBV10-1	TRBJ2-1	CASSESIEVPYNEQFF	TGCGCCAGCAGTGAGTCGATCGAGGTACCCTACAATGAGCAGTTCTTC
once	TRBD1	TRBV11-2	TRBJ1-2	CASSTGTGAFSNYGYTF	TGTGCCAGCAGCACCGGGACAGGGGCGTTTTCCAACTATGGCTACACCTTC
-	-	TRBV19	TRBJ2-2	CASSDDGYTGELFF	TGTGCCAGTAGCGATGACGGGTACACCGGGGAGCTGTTTTTT
-	TRBD1	TRBV19	TRBJ1-6	CASAKRDRGNSPLHF	TGTGCCAGTGCGAAAAGGGACAGGGGGAATTCACCCCTCCACTTT
-	-	TRBV12-5	TRBJ1-2	CASGLFGRTYGYTF	TGTGCTAGTGGTTTGTTTGGCAGAACCTATGGCTACACCTTC
-	TRBD1	TRBV14	TRBJ2-7	CASSPGTASFSSYEQYF	TGTGCCAGCAGCCCAGGGACAGCGAGTTTCAGCTCCTACGAGCAGTACTTC
-	-	TRBV5-6	TRBJ1-5	CASSLSRGDNQPQHF	TGTGCCAGCAGCTTGAGCCGGGGGGACAATCAGCCCCAGCATTTT
-	TRBD1	TRBV30	TRBJ1-1	CAWNGPGGWTEAFF	TGTGCCTGGAATGGTCCAGGGGGTTGGACTGAAGCTTTCTTT
-	-	TRBV4-1	TRBJ1-1	CASSEGDRGLNTEAFF	TGCGCCAGCAGCGAAGGGGACCGGGGGTTGAACACTGAAGCTTTCTTT
-	-	TRBV5-1	TRBJ2-7	CASSRDLFFYEQYF	TGCGCCAGCAGCCGGGACTTATTCTTCTACGAGCAGTACTTC
-	TRBD1	TRBV27	TRBJ1-1	CASSLRQGNEAFF	TGTGCCAGCAGTCTCAGACAGGGCAATGAAGCTTTCTTT
-	-	TRBV29-1	TRBJ1-1	CSVEVGGSGINTEAFF	TGCAGCGTTGAAGTGGGCGGCTCAGGGATCAACACTGAAGCTTTCTTT
-	-	TRBV4-3	TRBJ2-2	CASSQQQGIGELFF	TGCGCCAGCAGCCAGCAACAGGGAATCGGGGAGCTGTTTTTT
-	-	TRBV6-5	TRBJ2-7	CASSTSGGGYEQYF	TGTGCCAGCAGTACATCCGGGGGAGGCTACGAGCAGTACTTC
-	-	TRBV5-5	TRBJ2-7	CASSFGPYEQYF	TGTGCCAGCAGCTTTGGGCCCTACGAGCAGTACTTC
-	TRBD1	TRBV7-2	TRBJ2-7	CASSSPGQGTYEQYF	TGTGCCAGCAGCTCCCCGGGACAGGGTACCTACGAGCAGTACTTC
-	TRBD2	TRBV19	TRBJ2-5	CASSIAPSGGQETQYF	TGTGCCAGTAGTATAGCCCCTAGCGGGGGGCAAGAGACCCAGTACTTC
-	TRBD1	TRBV19	TRBJ2-7	CASSLKGAVYEQYF	TGTGCCAGTAGTCTTAAGGGGGCAGTTTACGAGCAGTACTTC